Shown below are 8 T cell receptor beta chains from a single sample sequenced in a study of long-term antiretroviral therapy in people with HIV. immunoSEQ v3.0 was run at survey level. Clones were sequenced by immunoSEQ multiplex PCR, and TCRdb holds only the in-frame ones, with some missing. The data contain about 6,000 clones, 60% to 80% of them singletons. The source was unsorted PBMCs, collected 0.5 years before starting antiretroviral therapy. The receptors here all came from a man aged 35-49 years with HIV.

V gene TRBV6-1 combines with J gene TRBJ1-2, with TRBD1 matching over 10 bases. The germline CDR1 and CDR2 sequences are MNHNS and SASEGT. J gave up 5 bases and V 2 bases, and 8 bases lay outside the gene matches. CDR3 length: 16 amino acids. DNA of the CDR3: TGTGCCAGCAGTGAACCCAGACAGGGGGCAAATTATGGCTACACCTTC. Translation gives CASSEPRQGANYGYTF.

The V call is TRBV2, the J call TRBJ1-4; D possibly corresponds to TRBD1 (6 bases). The ends were cut back, 3 bases at V and 1 base at J, with 12 bases in the middle. The CDR3 runs 16 residues. Germline CDR1 and CDR2: SNHLY and FYNNEI. This CDR3 reads CASSDYPGVTNEKLFF. CDR3 bases: TGTGCCAGCAGTGATTACCCAGGGGTAACTAATGAAAAACTGTTTTTT.

The genes are TRBV7-9 and TRBJ1-4; 10 bases are a match to TRBD1. The CDR3 is 15 residues long. The V and J ends lost 5 bases and 7 bases, in that order; junction bases with no gene match: 7. Germline assignment: CDR1 SEHNR and CDR2 FQNEAQ (reference sequence). The CDR3 reads CASSPRQGAPEKLFF. The CDR3 DNA reads TGTGCCAGCAGCCCTAGACAGGGGGCGCCTGAAAAACTGTTTTTT.

The chain is built from TRBV11-2 and TRBJ2-7, with D possibly being TRBD1 (6 bases). The CDR3 is 15 amino acids. Deletions cut 4 bases from V and 5 bases from J, with 18 bases between. Germline values: CDR1 SGHAT, CDR2 FQNNGV. The CDR3 sequence is CASSSNPQGWDEQYF. In nucleotides, the CDR3 is TGTGCCAGCAGCTCCAACCCACAGGGTTGGGACGAGCAGTACTTC.

The chain uses TRBV30 and TRBJ1-1; D ambiguous. With 5 bases removed from V and 0 bases from J, the gap between germline ends came to 7 bases. This CDR3 is 12 amino acids long. Germline V gives CDR1 GTSNPN, CDR2 SVGIG (reference sequence). CDR3 loop: CAWGGMNTEAFF. CDR3 sequence (DNA): TGTGCCTGGGGTGGTATGAACACTGAAGCTTTCTTT.

This clone has a single count. This chain links TRBV2 with TRBJ2-3, with TRBD2 matching over 7 bases. Losses at the gene ends were 4 bases for V and 5 bases for J; bases not matched to a gene: 3. The CDR3 contains 13 residues. Germline loops: CDR1 SNHLY, CDR2 FYNNEI. This chain's CDR3 is CASSAGGGDTQYF. CDR3 DNA: TGTGCCAGCAGTGCGGGCGGGGGAGATACGCAGTATTTT.

This chain connects TRBV7-9 to TRBJ2-3; D possibly corresponds to TRBD1 (6 bases). The CDR3 contains 16 residues. V gave up 4 bases and J gave up 1 base, with 15 bases separating them. Germline CDR1 SEHNR, CDR2 FQNEAQ (reference sequence). CDR3 sequence: CASSSDKRTGTDTQYF. The CDR3 DNA reads TGTGCCAGCAGCTCCGACAAAAGGACAGGCACAGATACGCAGTATTTT.

The chain recombines TRBV5-6 with TRBJ2-7, with 15 positions matching TRBD2. CDR1 is SGHDT, CDR2 YYEEEE, per germline. The CDR3 contains 15 residues. V gave up 4 bases and J gave up 4 bases; unmatched junction bases: 3. This CDR3 reads CASSPGLAGGYEQYF. CDR3 in DNA: TGTGCCAGCAGCCCCGGACTAGCGGGGGGGTACGAGCAGTACTTC.